This entry lists 7 T cell receptor beta chains sequenced from one sample in a study of shared clonotypes between healthy human individuals. Some clones are missing from TCRdb's copy, which holds only in-frame ones; the method was immunoSEQ multiplex PCR. The data show more than 2 million clones, about 95% seen once. CD45RO-negative cells were positively selected for CCR7, leaving out terminally differentiated effector memory CD45RA+ cells. The specimen was naive CD8+ T cells sorted from blood. All receptors come from a man between 18 and 35 years old in good health.

V gene TRBV27 combines with J gene TRBJ1-6; perhaps TRBD1 as D (5 bases). V was trimmed by 6 bases and J by 9 bases, leaving 21 bases between them. From germline, CDR1 is MNHEY and CDR2 SMNVEV (reference sequence). The CDR3 is 16 amino acids. The CDR3 DNA follows: TGTGCCAGCAGCCCGTCCAAAGGGGAGTTCGTTTCACCCCTCCACTTT. Translated, it gives CASSPSKGEFVSPLHF.

The V gene is TRBV28, the J gene TRBJ1-2, with D possibly being TRBD1 (6 bases). Germline values: CDR1 MDHEN, CDR2 SYDVKM. The CDR3 is 14 amino acids. Trimming shortened V by 2 bases and J by 3 bases, and 10 bases separated the two germline ends. CDR3 loop: CASSLEQGDYGYTF. CDR3 in DNA: TGTGCCAGCAGTTTAGAACAGGGCGACTATGGCTACACCTTC.

The V call is TRBV27, the J call TRBJ1-2; the D gene is possibly TRBD1 (6 bases). The CDR3 consists of 17 residues. Trimming took off 8 bases at V and 0 bases at J, with 22 bases between the two ends. The germline V gene encodes CDR1 MNHEY and CDR2 SMNVEV (reference sequence). CDR3 coding DNA: TGTGCCAGCGCCCCCGGACAGTTGGTCCTAGCTAACTATGGCTACACCTTC. Translated, it gives CASAPGQLVLANYGYTF.

The chain couples TRBV4-1 to TRBJ2-7; D possibly uses TRBD1 or TRBD2 (5 bases each). Germline loops: CDR1 MGHRA, CDR2 YSYEKL. V was cut by 0 bases and J by 0 bases, with 15 bases left in between. The CDR3 loop spans 17 amino acids. CDR3 sequence: CASSQDPGDAFSYEQYF. The CDR3 nucleotides are TGCGCCAGCAGCCAAGATCCCGGGGACGCTTTCTCCTACGAGCAGTACTTC.

The chain links TRBV5-4 to TRBJ2-1; 10 bases map to TRBD2. V shed 4 bases, J shed 7 bases, and the junction held 8 bases outside the gene matches. The CDR3 runs 15 residues. Germline CDR1 reads SGHNT; CDR2 reads YYREEE (reference sequence). This CDR3 reads CASSHLAGVENEQFF. CDR3 sequence (DNA): TGTGCCAGCAGCCATCTAGCGGGAGTGGAAAATGAGCAGTTCTTC.

The chain combines TRBV29-1 with TRBJ1-2; D is unclear. Germline-derived CDR1 and CDR2 are SQVTM and ANQGSEA. Between the trimmed V and J ends, which lost 6 bases and 4 bases, there was a span of 21 bases. CDR3 length: 15 amino acids. The CDR3 loop reads CSVPPGRRPPYGYTF. CDR3 coding DNA: TGCAGCGTCCCTCCCGGACGGCGGCCCCCCTATGGCTACACCTTC.

Remarks on this clone: Other nucleotide sequences from this sample produce the same CDR3. This chain uses TRBV6-5 with TRBJ2-3; weak D call: TRBD1 (7 bases). V dropped 2 bases and J dropped 1 base, with 10 bases sitting between them. CDR1 MNHEY and CDR2 SVGAGI come from the germline V gene. The CDR3 contains 15 residues. CDR3: CASSYLRGGTDTQYF. CDR3 DNA: TGTGCCAGCAGTTACCTCAGGGGGGGCACAGATACGCAGTATTTT.